This passage covers 28 T cell receptor beta chains from one sample sequenced in a study of T-cell memory formation after mild COVID-19. TCRdb redid the calling of the 5' RACE reads with MiXCR, one entry per CDR3 protein. The sample contains hundreds of thousands of distinct CDR3 sequences, just over 15% of which appear only once. The specimen sequenced was PBMCs or a T cell subset sorted from them (not recorded which). These receptors originate from an adult woman who had mild COVID-19 (a few samples of this study predate the infection). Cell type and time point are not known.

This clonotype has more than one count but fewer than ten. The chain combines TRBV6-5 with TRBJ2-2; D may match TRBD1 or TRBD2 (5 bases each). Between the trimmed V and J ends, which lost 2 bases and 5 bases, there was a span of 15 bases. Per germline, CDR1 MNHEY and CDR2 SVGAGI. CDR3 length: 16 amino acids. The CDR3 here is CASSYGRDGATGELFF. The CDR3, as DNA: TGTGCCAGCAGTTACGGAAGAGACGGGGCAACCGGGGAGCTGTTTTTT.

The sample holds many counts of this clonotype. The junction departs from germline at one end; a sequencing error may be responsible. V usage is TRBV12-3 or TRBV12-4 and J usage is TRBJ2-3; D is unclear. This CDR3 has 11 residues. This chain's CDR3 is CASSSGDTQYF. The CDR3 region has the DNA TGCGCCAGCAGCAGTGGAGATACGCAGTATTTT.

CDR3 DNA sequence: TGCGCCAGCAGCTACAACAAACAGGAGCAGTACTTC. It specifies CASSYNKQEQYF. The chain recombines TRBV5-1 with TRBJ2-7; no reliable D call. V lost 3 bases and J 7 bases, leaving 11 bases between the germline ends. The CDR3 consists of 12 residues. Germline CDR1 SGHRS, CDR2 YFSETQ. The full variable domain, in which reference TRBV5-1 and TRBJ2-7 provide the parts outside the CDR3, is KAGVTQTPRYLIKTRGQQVTLSCSPISGHRSVSWYQQTPGQGLQFLFEYFSETQRNKGNFPGRFSGRQFSNSRSEMNVSTLELGDSALYLCASSYNKQEQYFGPGTRLTVT.

The chain combines TRBV12-3 or TRBV12-4 with TRBJ1-2; 10 nucleotides agree with TRBD1. Trimming cost V 4 bases and J 6 bases; bases outside gene matches: 8. The CDR3 extends over 15 amino acids. The CDR3 spells CASSWGGQGNNGYTF. CDR3 in DNA: TGTGCCAGCAGTTGGGGGGGACAGGGGAATAATGGCTACACCTTC.

This clonotype was observed a handful of times. This chain links TRBV5-6 with TRBJ2-3; D not certain. The CDR3 loop spans 16 amino acids. Germline V CDR1 and CDR2: SGHDT, YYEEEE. The ends were cut back, 4 bases at V and 4 bases at J, with 19 bases in the middle. The CDR3 nucleotides read TGTGCCAGCAGCCTCGCTCGACGCTTCCCTCCAGATACGCAGTATTTT. Encoded protein: CASSLARRFPPDTQYF.

This clonotype was found a few times. This chain connects TRBV13 to TRBJ2-2; 8 nucleotides match TRBD2. The CDR3 totals 14 residues. Germline V gene lookup returns CDR1 PRHDT and CDR2 FYEKMQ (reference sequence). The trim removed 7 bases at V and 5 bases at J, leaving 6 bases unmatched. For the CDR3, the DNA is TGTGCCAGCACCCTCCGGGGGGGGACCGGGGAGCTGTTTTTT. Translated: CASTLRGGTGELFF.

The rearrangement links TRBV6-2 or TRBV6-3 to TRBJ2-7; D ambiguous. V was cut by 3 bases and J by 5 bases, with 8 bases left in between. Germline CDR1 MNHEY, CDR2 SVGEGT. CDR3 length equals 12 residues. In DNA form, the CDR3 reads TGTGCCAGCAGTTATTCGACCGACGAGCAGTACTTC. Protein product: CASSYSTDEQYF.

This clonotype was seen a few times. This chain uses TRBV6-2 or TRBV6-3 with TRBJ1-5; D gene ambiguous. Trimming shortened V by 0 bases and J by 2 bases, and 11 bases separated the two germline ends. The CDR3 contains 16 residues. Per germline, CDR1 MNHEY and CDR2 SVGEGT. The CDR3 DNA follows: TGTGCCAGCAGTTACTCTGGAGGTTCGGGCAATCAGCCCCAGCATTTT. This encodes CASSYSGGSGNQPQHF.

V and J are TRBV9 and TRBJ2-7; tentative D call: TRBD1 (5 bases). The germline V and J ends were trimmed by 4 bases and 6 bases, with 14 bases remaining between them. Germline-derived CDR1 and CDR2 are SGDLS and YYNGEE. The CDR3 loop spans 13 amino acids. The CDR3 region has the DNA TGTGCCAGCAGCCGGACACCCCCCGGCGAGCAGTACTTC. Translating gives CASSRTPPGEQYF. Drawing the rest from reference TRBV9 and TRBJ2-7, the complete variable domain is DSGVTQTPKHLITATGQRVTLRCSPRSGDLSVYWYQQSLDQGLQFLIQYYNGEERAKGNILERFSAQQFPDLHSELNLSSLELGDSALYFCASSRTPPGEQYFGPGTRLTVT.

This clonotype was seen only a few times. This chain connects TRBV4-3 to TRBJ1-1; possible D gene TRBD1, 5 bases. The V gene's germline CDR1 is LGHNA and CDR2 YSLEER. The V end lost 0 bases, the J end lost 1 base, and 12 bases lay between the germline ends. The CDR3 totals 16 residues. CDR3 protein: CASSQDLGETNTEAFF. In nucleotides, the CDR3 is TGCGCCAGCAGCCAAGATCTGGGGGAAACGAACACTGAAGCTTTCTTT.

The rearrangement links TRBV7-8 to TRBJ2-7; the D gene is possibly TRBD2 (5 bases). Trimming stripped 7 bases from V and 2 bases from J, with 6 bases between. In germline, CDR1 is SGHVS, CDR2 FQNEAQ. This CDR3 spans 11 amino acids. The CDR3 DNA is TGTGCCAGCACCGGGGCCTACGAGCAGTACTTC. Amino acid sequence: CASTGAYEQYF.

This clonotype was seen more than once but under ten times. J is TRBJ1-5 and V is TRBV4-2; TRBD1 might be the D (5 bases). In germline, CDR1 is LGHNA, CDR2 YNFKEQ. The CDR3 loop spans 17 amino acids. V lost 0 bases, J lost 1 base, and 13 bases lay in between. CDR3 DNA sequence: TGTGCCAGCAGCCAAGATCCGAGCAGGGCAAGCAATCAGCCCCAGCATTTT. It is translated as CASSQDPSRASNQPQHF.

This clonotype was counted a few times. The chain combines TRBV7-6 with TRBJ2-3; D not certain. Germline V CDR1 and CDR2: SGHVS, FNYEAQ. With 5 bases removed from V and 1 base from J, the gap between germline ends came to 16 bases. The CDR3 covers 16 residues. The CDR3 is CASSLGSSIRTDTQYF. The CDR3 DNA sequence: TGTGCCAGCAGCCTTGGGTCTTCAATACGCACAGATACGCAGTATTTT.

The chain uses TRBV20-1 and TRBJ1-1; D is possibly TRBD1 (5 bases). This CDR3 is 12 amino acids long. The germline CDR1 and CDR2 sequences are DFQATT and SNEGSKA (reference sequence). Trimming cost V 5 bases and J 4 bases, with 11 bases left between them. The CDR3, as DNA: TGCAGTGCTGCCGACAGAATCACTGAAGCTTTCTTT. It encodes CSAADRITEAFF.

This chain links TRBV5-1 with TRBJ2-2; 8 nucleotides line up with TRBD1. Germline values: CDR1 SGHRS, CDR2 YFSETQ. The V segment lost 4 bases and the J segment 1 base; nucleotides outside the gene matches: 3. The CDR3 totals 15 residues. The CDR3 protein is CASSHDRGNTGELFF. The CDR3 DNA is TGCGCCAGCAGCCACGACAGGGGGAACACCGGGGAGCTGTTTTTT.

This chain connects TRBV14 to TRBJ2-1, with TRBD1 matching over 7 bases. With V trimmed by 0 bases and J by 2 bases, 10 bases remained unmatched. Germline values: CDR1 SGHDN, CDR2 FVKESK. The CDR3 has 18 amino acids. The CDR3 nucleotides are TGTGCCAGCAGCCAAGAGCCGAACTGGGACAGAGCCTACAATGAGCAGTTCTTC. It encodes CASSQEPNWDRAYNEQFF.

V is TRBV20-1 and J is TRBJ1-6, with a possible D match to TRBD1 (6 bases). The CDR3 length is 14 residues. V was clipped by 0 bases and J by 8 bases, with 11 bases between them. The germline gives CDR1 DFQATT, CDR2 SNEGSKA (reference sequence). The CDR3 loop reads CSARDQGTDSPLHF. The CDR3 region has the DNA TGCAGTGCTAGAGACCAGGGGACCGATTCACCCCTCCACTTT.

Ten or more counts support this clonotype. The chain carries TRBV7-3 and TRBJ2-1, with D possibly TRBD1 on 5 matching bases. The germline V gene encodes CDR1 SGHTA and CDR2 FQGTGA. The germline V and J ends were trimmed by 5 bases and 4 bases, with 9 bases remaining between them. This CDR3 is 13 amino acids long. CDR3: CASSATGYNEQFF. The CDR3 DNA reads as TGTGCCAGCAGCGCAACAGGATACAATGAGCAGTTCTTC.

The V call is TRBV5-5, the J call TRBJ2-7; D is undetermined. The CDR3 covers 13 residues. Germline V gene lookup returns CDR1 SGHKS and CDR2 YYEKEE (reference sequence). The V and J ends lost 0 bases and 3 bases respectively, with 7 bases between them. CDR3 nucleotide sequence: TGTGCCAGCAGCTTGGGAGACTTCTACGAGCAGTACTTC. Translation: CASSLGDFYEQYF.

This clonotype was picked up a small number of times. The chain employs TRBV5-1 and TRBJ2-1; D is perhaps TRBD2 (6 bases). V lost 3 bases, J lost 7 bases, and 14 bases lay in between. The CDR3 length is 14 residues. Germline CDR1 SGHRS, CDR2 YFSETQ. The CDR3 DNA sequence: TGCGCCAGCAGCTGGGCACAGGAGGGAAATGAGCAGTTCTTC. Translation: CASSWAQEGNEQFF.

This clonotype was counted between two and nine times. The chain couples TRBV20-1 to TRBJ2-1; the match to TRBD1 covers 7 bases. Germline CDR1 reads DFQATT; CDR2 reads SNEGSKA (reference sequence). J was trimmed by 2 bases and V by 2 bases; bases with no gene match: 6. There are 15 residues in the CDR3. CDR3 residues: CSARQTGSAYNEQFF. The CDR3 DNA sequence: TGCAGTGCTAGACAGACAGGGAGCGCCTACAATGAGCAGTTCTTC.

The chain combines TRBV12-3 or TRBV12-4 with TRBJ1-1; D is unresolved. Between the trimmed V and J ends, which lost 7 bases and 2 bases, there was a span of 14 bases. The CDR3 spans 14 residues. The CDR3 loop reads CASTFRDPNTEAFF. CDR3 DNA: TGTGCCAGCACCTTCCGAGACCCAAACACTGAAGCTTTCTTT.

The rearrangement links TRBV12-3 or TRBV12-4 to TRBJ1-2; D not resolved. This CDR3 has 14 amino acids. The V gene lost 3 bases and the J gene lost 0 bases, with 8 bases spanning the gap. In DNA form, the CDR3 reads TGTGCCAGCAGTTTGGGCAGCACTAACTATGGCTACACCTTC. It specifies CASSLGSTNYGYTF.

This clonotype was observed a few times. This rearrangement joins TRBV29-1 to TRBJ1-4, with 8 bases lining up with TRBD1. The CDR3 totals 12 residues. Germline lookup yields CDR1 SQVTM and CDR2 ANQGSEA. J was trimmed by 8 bases and V by 7 bases; bases with no gene match: 6. The CDR3 DNA reads as TGCAGCGCCCGGGCAGGGGGCGAAAAACTGTTTTTT. This translates into CSARAGGEKLFF.

The table lists this clonotype with a few counts. V is TRBV18 and J is TRBJ1-1; D uncertain. Germline CDR1 reads KGHSH; CDR2 reads LQKENI. The CDR3 is made up of 16 amino acids. Trimming removed 3 bases at V and 1 base at J, with 15 bases between. CDR3 in DNA: TGTGCCAGCTCACCCCCAATGTCGACCAAGAACACTGAAGCTTTCTTT. Its protein product is CASSPPMSTKNTEAFF. Using reference TRBV18 and TRBJ1-1 for the parts outside the CDR3, the full variable domain is NAGVMQNPRHLVRRRGQEARLRCSPMKGHSHVYWYRQLPEEGLKFMVYLQKENIIDESGMPKERFSAEFPKEGPSILRIQQVVRGDSAAYFCASSPPMSTKNTEAFFGQGTRLTVV.

The gene calls are TRBV6-5 and TRBJ2-5; maybe TRBD1 (5 bases). The length of the CDR3 is 12 residues. With 5 bases removed from V and 5 bases from J, the gap between germline ends came to 9 bases. Germline V gene lookup returns CDR1 MNHEY and CDR2 SVGAGI. The CDR3 sequence is CASSPHRETQYF. CDR3 nucleotide sequence: TGTGCCAGCAGTCCCCACAGGGAGACCCAGTACTTC.

This clonotype has a handful of counts. The chain links TRBV6-5 to TRBJ1-5; 8 bases align to TRBD1. The CDR3 is 14 amino acids. CDR1 and CDR2 from the germline V gene are MNHEY and SVGAGI. Trimming took 2 bases from V and 6 from J; bases not matched to a gene: 3. Here the CDR3 reads CASSYTGQGQPQHF. In DNA, the CDR3 is TGTGCCAGCAGTTACACTGGACAGGGTCAGCCCCAGCATTTT.

The sample holds a few counts of this clonotype. The chain links TRBV4-3 to TRBJ2-2, with D possibly being TRBD2 (5 bases). Germline loops: CDR1 LGHNA, CDR2 YSLEER. The CDR3 contains 16 residues. V was shortened by 0 bases and J by 5 bases, with 13 bases between the two germline ends. CDR3 protein: CASSQEHTSNTGELFF. CDR3 nucleotides: TGCGCCAGCAGCCAAGAGCATACTAGTAATACCGGGGAGCTGTTTTTT.